This T cell receptor beta chain was recovered during a study of blood T cell repertoires in COVID-19. Sequencing used immunoSEQ multiplex PCR; TCRdb keeps in-frame clones, though not all of them. The table shows approximately 180,000 clones, with roughly nine tenths occurring only once. Looked up from germline, CDR1 is SNHLY and CDR2 is FYNNEI. The trim removed 8 bases at V and 4 bases at J, leaving 10 bases unmatched. This CDR3 spans 17 amino acids. The chain links TRBV2 to TRBJ2-1, with 14 bases identical to TRBD2. Sequenced sample: PBMCs or T cells enriched from blood (not recorded which). The sequence was collected from a woman aged 40 to 50 with acute COVID-19. For the CDR3, the DNA is TGTGCCAGCGGGACTAGCGGGGGTTCTGCCCGGTACAATGAGCAGTTCTTC. Amino acid sequence: CASGTSGGSARYNEQFF.